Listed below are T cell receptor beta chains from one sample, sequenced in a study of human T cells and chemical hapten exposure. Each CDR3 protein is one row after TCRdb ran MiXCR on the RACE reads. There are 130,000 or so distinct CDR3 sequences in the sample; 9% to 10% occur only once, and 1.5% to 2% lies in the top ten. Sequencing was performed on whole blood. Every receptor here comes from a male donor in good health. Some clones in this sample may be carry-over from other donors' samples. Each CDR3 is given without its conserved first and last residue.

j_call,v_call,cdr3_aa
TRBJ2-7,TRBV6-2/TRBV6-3,ASSYSRAAGKLYEQY
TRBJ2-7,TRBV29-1,SVGTSYEQY
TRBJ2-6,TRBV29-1,SVLGSNVLT
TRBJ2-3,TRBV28,ASSRTSGGSTDTQY
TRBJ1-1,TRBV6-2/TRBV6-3,ASGRGLAEAF
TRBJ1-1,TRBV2,ASSKTGRDTEAF
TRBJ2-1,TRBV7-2,ASSSRTSGGTSSYNEQF
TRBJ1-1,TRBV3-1,ASSLGQGNTEAF
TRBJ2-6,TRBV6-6,ASSYLRDILSGANVLT
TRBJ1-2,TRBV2,ASRLGQANYGYT
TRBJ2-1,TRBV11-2,ASSHWRSEQF
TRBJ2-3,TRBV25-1,ASGRGGTDTQY
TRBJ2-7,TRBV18,ASSPGLGEGEQY
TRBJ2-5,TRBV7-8,ASTVTVGETQY
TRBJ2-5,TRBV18,ASSPDGQETQY
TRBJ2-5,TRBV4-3,ATAGGLEETQY
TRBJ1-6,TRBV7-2,ASSPQGSSYNSPLH
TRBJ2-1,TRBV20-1,SASDDRPYNEQF
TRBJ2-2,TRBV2,ASRTGTVTGELF
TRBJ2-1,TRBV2,ASSGRREQF
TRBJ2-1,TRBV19,ASSIGGGNEQF
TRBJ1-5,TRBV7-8,ASSLVDSLISPQH
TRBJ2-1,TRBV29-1,SVEDTEVGSF
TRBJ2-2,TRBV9,ASSVAGTGVVGELF
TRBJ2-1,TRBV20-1,SARSGTGYNEQF
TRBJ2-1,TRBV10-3,AIRGQEKDNEQF
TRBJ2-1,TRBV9,ASSESGTGAYNEQF
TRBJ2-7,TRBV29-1,SVGGPSDEQY
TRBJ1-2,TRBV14,ASSPYLGDPTGRGYT
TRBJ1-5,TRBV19,ASSSRGNSNQPQH
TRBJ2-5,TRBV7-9,ASSLYRRPGETQY
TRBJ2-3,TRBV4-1,ASSLSALQDTQY
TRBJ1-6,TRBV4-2,ASSQARDTESPLH
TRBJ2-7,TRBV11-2,ASSPKEYEQY
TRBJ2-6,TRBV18,ASLGANVLT
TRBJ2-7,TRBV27,ASSFLAGGSYEQY
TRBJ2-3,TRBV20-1,SALSTSPSTDTQY
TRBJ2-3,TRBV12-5,ASGLVNLPDTQY
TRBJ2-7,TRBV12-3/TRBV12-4,ASRRGTVPYEQY